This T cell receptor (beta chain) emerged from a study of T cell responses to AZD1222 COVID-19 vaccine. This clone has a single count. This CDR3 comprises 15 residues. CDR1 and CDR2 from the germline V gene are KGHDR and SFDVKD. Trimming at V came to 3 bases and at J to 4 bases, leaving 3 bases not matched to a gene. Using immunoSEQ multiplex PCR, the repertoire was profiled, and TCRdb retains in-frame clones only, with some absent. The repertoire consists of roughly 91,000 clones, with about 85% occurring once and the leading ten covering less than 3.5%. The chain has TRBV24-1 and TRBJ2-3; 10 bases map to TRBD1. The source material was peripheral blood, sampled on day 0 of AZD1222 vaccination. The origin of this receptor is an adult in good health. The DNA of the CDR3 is TGTGCCACCAGTGATGCGACAGGGGGCGCAGATACGCAGTATTTT. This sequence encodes CATSDATGGADTQYF.